These T cell receptor beta chains were read from a single sample in a study of T cell responses to AZD1222 COVID-19 vaccine. Libraries were prepared by immunoSEQ multiplex PCR; TCRdb keeps only in-frame clonotypes and omits some of them. The table has 120,000 or so clones, around 89% seen once. The specimen was peripheral blood, collected on day 0 of MenACWY control vaccination. The source of these receptors is an adult in good health. CDR3s include the opening cysteine and the closing phenylalanine or tryptophan. D genes are given only for firm matches. Some rows have no size entry. The others give once, few or many, or a class for an expanded clone.

D gene	clone size	V gene	J gene	CDR3 DNA	CDR3 protein
.	.	TRBV5-1	TRBJ2-7	TGCGCCAGCAGCCCCGCTGGGAGAGACGTAGGGCAGTACTTC	CASSPAGRDVGQYF
.	.	TRBV18	TRBJ2-2	TGTGCCAGCCAATCTCAGACAGTGAACACCGGGGAGCTGTTTTTT	CASQSQTVNTGELFF
.	.	TRBV27	TRBJ1-1	TGTGCCAGCAGTTTGATAGCCGACGGGACTGAAGCTTTCTTT	CASSLIADGTEAFF
TRBD2	.	TRBV30	TRBJ2-1	TGTGCCTGGGCGTCGGGGGGTTTCAATGAGCAGTTCTTC	CAWASGGFNEQFF
TRBD2	.	TRBV6-2/TRBV6-3	TRBJ2-3	TGTGCCAGCAGTTACTCGGGGGGAGGGCCAGATACGCAGTATTTT	CASSYSGGGPDTQYF
TRBD2	.	TRBV10-3	TRBJ2-1	TGTGCCGTTAGCGGGAGGGCCTTAGATGAGCAGTTCTTC	CAVSGRALDEQFF
.	.	TRBV30	TRBJ1-2	TGTGCCTGGAGTGCGGAAAAGTATGGCTACACCTTC	CAWSAEKYGYTF
.	.	TRBV6-2/TRBV6-3	TRBJ2-7	TGTGCCAGCAGTTACTCGAGATACGAGCAGTACTTC	CASSYSRYEQYF
.	.	TRBV11-3	TRBJ1-3	TGTGCCAGCAGCTTTGGGGCAGTCTCTGGAAACACCATATATTTT	CASSFGAVSGNTIYF
TRBD1	.	TRBV5-6	TRBJ2-5	TGTGCCAGCAGCTTGCGGCGACAGGGGTCAGAGACCCAGTACTTC	CASSLRRQGSETQYF
.	.	TRBV7-9	TRBJ1-2	TGTGCCAGCAGCTGGGGGCTCCGTGATGGCTACACCTTC	CASSWGLRDGYTF
.	few	TRBV23-1	TRBJ1-1	TGCGCCAGCAGTCAATCCTGGTTCGGGCAGGGGTTCACTGAAGCTTTCTTT	CASSQSWFGQGFTEAFF
.	.	TRBV5-4	TRBJ2-3	TGTGCCAGCAGTAGGGACCGGGCGGATACGCAGTATTTT	CASSRDRADTQYF
.	.	TRBV5-4	TRBJ1-4	TGTGCCAGCAGCGACCAGTCTGGTTCTAATGAAAAACTGTTTTTT	CASSDQSGSNEKLFF
.	.	TRBV9	TRBJ2-5	TGTGCCAGCAGCCCCCAAGTCTTAATCCAAGAGACCCAGTACTTC	CASSPQVLIQETQYF
.	.	TRBV5-8	TRBJ1-2	TGTGCCAGCAGCCGGGGGGGAGACTATGGCTACACCTTC	CASSRGGDYGYTF
.	few	TRBV13	TRBJ1-2	TGTGCCAGCAGCCCCGATGGCCGGATAAATGGCTACACCTTC	CASSPDGRINGYTF
.	.	TRBV2	TRBJ1-2	TGTGCCAGCAGGGGGACGGCCGAGGGCTACACCTTC	CASRGTAEGYTF
TRBD1	.	TRBV9	TRBJ2-1	TGTGCCAGCAGCATGGACAGGGGGATATACAATGAGCAGTTCTTC	CASSMDRGIYNEQFF
TRBD1	few	TRBV9	TRBJ2-5	TGTGCCAGCAGCGATGGGGACAGGGGGTATGCAGAGACCCAGTACTTC	CASSDGDRGYAETQYF
.	.	TRBV5-1	TRBJ2-2	TGCGCCAGCAGCTTGGTGCCGCCCGGGGAGCTGTTTTTT	CASSLVPPGELFF
TRBD1	.	TRBV11-2	TRBJ1-2	TGTGCCAGCAGCTCCCGACAGGGCCGCAGGGATGGCTACACCTTC	CASSSRQGRRDGYTF
.	.	TRBV6-5	TRBJ1-1	TGTGCCAGCAGTCCCCCCGACGGAGTTTACACTGAAGCTTTCTTT	CASSPPDGVYTEAFF
.	.	TRBV10-3	TRBJ1-1	TGTGCCATCAAGCGGAATGAGGGGCGGACTGAAGCTTTCTTT	CAIKRNEGRTEAFF
.	.	TRBV19	TRBJ2-2	TGTGCCAGTAGTTACTTGGGCGGGGAGCTGTTTTTT	CASSYLGGELFF
.	.	TRBV7-3	TRBJ2-1	TGTGCCAGCAGCTTAAGAGTCGCTAACAATGAGCAGTTCTTC	CASSLRVANNEQFF
.	.	TRBV12-3/TRBV12-4	TRBJ1-1	TGTGCCAGCAGTCCCAACAGCTTCACTGAAGCTTTCTTT	CASSPNSFTEAFF
TRBD1	.	TRBV6-5	TRBJ2-5	TGTGCCAGCAGGGCGGACAGGGGAGCCACCCAGTACTTC	CASRADRGATQYF
TRBD2	.	TRBV5-4	TRBJ2-3	TGTGCCAGCAGCTTCATCGGGGCGGGAGGGCTGGATACGCAGTATTTT	CASSFIGAGGLDTQYF
TRBD2	.	TRBV19	TRBJ2-1	TGTGCCAGTAGTAGCAGCGGGAGGGGTGAGCAGTTCTTC	CASSSSGRGEQFF
.	.	TRBV6-6	TRBJ1-2	TGTGCCAGCACTACGCCGGACGGAAACTATGGCTACACCTTC	CASTTPDGNYGYTF
.	.	TRBV5-4	TRBJ2-1	TGTGCCAGCAGCCCGGGACTTCACAATGAGCAGTTCTTC	CASSPGLHNEQFF
TRBD2	.	TRBV2	TRBJ2-3	TGTGCCAGCAGTGAAGGTCTAGCGGGAGAAACAGATACGCAGTATTTT	CASSEGLAGETDTQYF
.	.	TRBV5-5	TRBJ1-1	TGTGCCAGCAGCTTGGGGGGTGTGAACACTGAAGCTTTCTTT	CASSLGGVNTEAFF
TRBD2	.	TRBV5-1	TRBJ2-1	TGCGCCAGCAGCTCGATAGCGGGAGCCGACAATGAGCAGTTCTTC	CASSSIAGADNEQFF
.	.	TRBV20-1	TRBJ2-3	TGCAGTGCTAGTCCCAACTTATACACAGATACGCAGTATTTT	CSASPNLYTDTQYF
TRBD1	.	TRBV3-1/TRBV3-2	TRBJ2-7	TGTGCCAGCAGCCGACCCTGGGACAGGGACTCGCCTTACGAGCAGTACTTC	CASSRPWDRDSPYEQYF
.	.	TRBV7-8	TRBJ1-4	TGTGCCAGCAGCTTATATCCGCCAGACGCAACTAATGAAAAACTGTTTTTT	CASSLYPPDATNEKLFF
.	.	TRBV5-8	TRBJ1-3	TGTGCCAGCAGCTTGGTGGGACCTGGAAACACCATATATTTT	CASSLVGPGNTIYF
TRBD2	.	TRBV5-4	TRBJ2-3	TGTGCCAGCAGCTTGGGAGGGCTAGCGGGATCGGTAGATACGCAGTATTTT	CASSLGGLAGSVDTQYF
.	.	TRBV5-4	TRBJ2-3	TGTGCCAGCAGCGCGGGACGGCAGAAGAGCACAGATACGCAGTATTTT	CASSAGRQKSTDTQYF
.	.	TRBV9	TRBJ1-2	TGTGCCAGCAGCGCCAGGTCGTTGACGTCAGGGTATGGCTACACCTTC	CASSARSLTSGYGYTF
.	.	TRBV27	TRBJ2-4	TGTGCCAGCAGTCGGGTCCCCGGGGCGATGCACATTCAGTACTTC	CASSRVPGAMHIQYF
.	.	TRBV10-1	TRBJ1-5	TGCGCCAGCAGTGATCGGCCACAACAGCCCCAGCATTTT	CASSDRPQQPQHF
.	few	TRBV5-5	TRBJ2-7	TGTGCCAGCAGCTTCGTCACCGCTGGCGAGCAGTACTTC	CASSFVTAGEQYF
TRBD2	.	TRBV7-8	TRBJ2-2	TGTGCCAGCAGCTCGTTAGCGGGAGCCGGGGAGCTGTTTTTT	CASSSLAGAGELFF
.	once	TRBV6-2/TRBV6-3	TRBJ1-1	TGTGCCAGCAGTAAAGACAAGAACACTGAAGCTTTCTTT	CASSKDKNTEAFF
.	.	TRBV7-8	TRBJ2-5	TGTGCCAGCAGCCACTCCTTAGAGACCCAGTACTTC	CASSHSLETQYF